This T cell receptor beta chain derives from a study of chemoradiotherapy in HPV16-positive cancers. Germline CDR1 is MDHEN and CDR2 is SYDVKM. The CDR3 has 13 amino acids. Trimming cost V 1 base and J 6 bases, with 9 bases left between them. Sequencing was performed with immunoSEQ multiplex PCR; in TCRdb, only in-frame clones are kept and a portion is missing. The table shows 20,000 to 30,000 clones, with 94% occurring only once. This chain uses TRBV28 with TRBJ1-2, with D hard to call. The sequence was collected from a human donor with HPV-associated anogenital cancer. This material was obtained from a patient who underwent chemoradiotherapy. The chain's CDR3 is CASSLYKNDGYTF. CDR3 in DNA: TGTGCCAGCAGTTTATACAAGAATGATGGCTACACCTTC.